This T cell receptor (beta chain) was recovered during a study of cytomegalovirus exposure and HLA in healthy donors. This CDR3 contains 15 residues. Germline V gene sequence: CDR1 SNHLY, CDR2 FYNNEI. Losses at the gene ends were 5 bases for V and 5 bases for J; bases not matched to a gene: 8. Use of 60 Vbeta and 13 Jbeta primers characterized the PCR. The method was immunoSEQ multiplex PCR; TCRdb's version includes in-frame clones alone and lacks a portion of them. The data show some 180,000 clones, 80% seen once. The receptor was isolated from a girl aged 5-17 years in good health and CMV-seropositive. The sequencing input was PBMCs. The V and J genes are TRBV2 and TRBJ1-2; 10 bases map to TRBD1. The CDR3 DNA reads as TGTGCCAGCAGTTTTCTGACAGGGGGCGAGTATGGCTACACCTTC. Encoded protein: CASSFLTGGEYGYTF.